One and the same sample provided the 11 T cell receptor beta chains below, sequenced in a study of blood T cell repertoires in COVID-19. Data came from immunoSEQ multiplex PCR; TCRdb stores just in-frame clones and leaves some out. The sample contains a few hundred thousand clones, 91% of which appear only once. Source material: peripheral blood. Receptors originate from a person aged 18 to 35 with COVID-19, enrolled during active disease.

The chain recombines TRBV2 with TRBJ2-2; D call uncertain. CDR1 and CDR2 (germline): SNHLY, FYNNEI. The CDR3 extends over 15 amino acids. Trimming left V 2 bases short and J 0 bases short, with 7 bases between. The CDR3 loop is CASSEPRTNTGELFF. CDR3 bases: TGTGCCAGCAGTGAACCTAGGACGAACACCGGGGAGCTGTTTTTT.

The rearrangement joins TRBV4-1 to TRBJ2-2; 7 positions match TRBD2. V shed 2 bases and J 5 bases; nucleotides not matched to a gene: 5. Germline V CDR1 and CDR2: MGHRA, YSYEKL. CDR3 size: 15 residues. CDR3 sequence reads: CASSQRGSGTGELFF. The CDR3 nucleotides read TGCGCCAGCAGCCAACGCGGGAGTGGAACCGGGGAGCTGTTTTTT.

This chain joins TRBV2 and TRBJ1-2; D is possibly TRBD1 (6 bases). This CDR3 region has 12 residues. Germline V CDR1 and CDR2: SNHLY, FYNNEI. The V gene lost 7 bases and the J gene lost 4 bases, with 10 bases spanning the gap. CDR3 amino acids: CASNQDSYGYTF. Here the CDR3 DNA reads TGTGCCAGCAACCAGGACAGCTATGGCTACACCTTC.

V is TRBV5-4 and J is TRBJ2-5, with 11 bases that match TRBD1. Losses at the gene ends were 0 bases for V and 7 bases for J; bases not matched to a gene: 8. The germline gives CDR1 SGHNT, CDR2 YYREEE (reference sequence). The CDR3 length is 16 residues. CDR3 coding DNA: TGTGCCAGCAGCTTGGATGGGACAGGGGGATTGGTGACCCAGTACTTC. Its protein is CASSLDGTGGLVTQYF. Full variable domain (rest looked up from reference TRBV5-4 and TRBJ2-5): ETGVTQSPTHLIKTRGQQVTLRCSSQSGHNTVSWYQQALGQGPQFIFQYYREEENGRGNFPPRFSGLQFPNYSSELNVNALELDDSALYLCASSLDGTGGLVTQYFGPGTRLLVL.

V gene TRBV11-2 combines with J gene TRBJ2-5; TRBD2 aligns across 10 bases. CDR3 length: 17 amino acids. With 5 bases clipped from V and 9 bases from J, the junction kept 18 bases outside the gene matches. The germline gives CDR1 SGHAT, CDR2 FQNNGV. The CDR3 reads CASSLTAGLAESAAQYF. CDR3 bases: TGTGCCAGCAGCCTAACGGCAGGACTAGCGGAATCGGCGGCCCAGTACTTC.

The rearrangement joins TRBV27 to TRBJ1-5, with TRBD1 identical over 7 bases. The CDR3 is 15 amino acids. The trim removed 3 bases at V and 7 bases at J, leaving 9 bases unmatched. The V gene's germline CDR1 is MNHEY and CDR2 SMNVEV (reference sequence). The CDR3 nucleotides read TGTGCCAGCAGTTTCGCAGGGGGAGTTGGGCAGCCCCAGCATTTT. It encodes CASSFAGGVGQPQHF.

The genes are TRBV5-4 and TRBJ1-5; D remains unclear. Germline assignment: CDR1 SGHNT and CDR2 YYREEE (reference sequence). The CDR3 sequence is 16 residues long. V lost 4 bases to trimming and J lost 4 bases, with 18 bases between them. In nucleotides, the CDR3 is TGTGCCAGCAGCGTCGGGTCGTACCGCTTAAATCAGCCCCAGCATTTT. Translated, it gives CASSVGSYRLNQPQHF.

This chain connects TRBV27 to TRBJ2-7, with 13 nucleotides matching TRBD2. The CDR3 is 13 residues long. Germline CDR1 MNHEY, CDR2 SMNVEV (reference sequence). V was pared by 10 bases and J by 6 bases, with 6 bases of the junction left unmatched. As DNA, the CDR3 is TGTGCCACCAGGACTAGCGGGAGTGTCGAGCAGTACTTC. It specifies CATRTSGSVEQYF.

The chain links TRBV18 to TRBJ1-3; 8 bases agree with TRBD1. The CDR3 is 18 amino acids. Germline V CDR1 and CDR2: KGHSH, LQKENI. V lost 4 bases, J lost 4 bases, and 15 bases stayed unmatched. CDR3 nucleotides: TGTGCCAGCTCACGGCCGGAAGACAGGGGCTTCGAGGGAAACACCATATATTTT. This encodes CASSRPEDRGFEGNTIYF.

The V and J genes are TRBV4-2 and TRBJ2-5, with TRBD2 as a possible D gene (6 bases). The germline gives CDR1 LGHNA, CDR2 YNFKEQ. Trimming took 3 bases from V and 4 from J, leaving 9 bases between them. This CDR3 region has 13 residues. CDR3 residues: CASSQEGRETQYF. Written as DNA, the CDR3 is TGTGCCAGCAGCCAGGAGGGACGAGAGACCCAGTACTTC.

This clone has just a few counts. The CDR3 nucleotides are TGTGCGATACAGACAGGGGGCAACACCGGGGAGCTGTTTTTT. Translated, it gives CAIQTGGNTGELFF. This chain uses TRBV28 with TRBJ2-2, with TRBD1 matching 10 bases. The length of the CDR3 is 14 residues. The V gene's germline CDR1 is MDHEN and CDR2 SYDVKM.